This entry lists 23 T cell receptor beta chains sequenced from one sample in a study of blood T cell repertoires in COVID-19. Clones were read by immunoSEQ multiplex PCR, and TCRdb kept only the in-frame ones, dropping some. Of about 120,000 clones listed, 75% to 90% are singletons. Source material: peripheral blood. These receptors were taken from a man aged 25 to 40 with acute or convalescent COVID-19.

The chain recombines TRBV3-1 (or the pseudogene TRBV3-2) with TRBJ2-1; 8 bases are a match to TRBD2. Trimming at V came to 3 bases and at J to 7 bases, leaving 11 bases not matched to a gene. Per the germline V gene, CDR1 is LGHDT and CDR2 is YNNKEL (reference sequence). CDR3 size: 16 residues. The CDR3 DNA reads as TGTGCCAGCAGCCAGCAACTAGCGGCCCTCTGGAATGAGCAGTTCTTC. It codes for CASSQQLAALWNEQFF.

The rearrangement links TRBV18 to TRBJ2-3, with TRBD2 matching over 7 bases. The CDR3 runs to 16 residues. Germline V CDR1 and CDR2: KGHSH, LQKENI. V lost 0 bases, J lost 5 bases, and 8 bases stayed unmatched. The CDR3 region has the DNA TGTGCCAGCTCACCACCGGGCGGGCTAGCGGTAGATACGCAGTATTTT. It specifies CASSPPGGLAVDTQYF.

The genes are TRBV14 and TRBJ1-4; D may be TRBD1 (5 bases). V lost 0 bases and J 4 bases, leaving 9 bases between the germline ends. Germline V lookup: CDR1 SGHDN, CDR2 FVKESK. The CDR3 extends over 15 amino acids. CDR3 loop: CASSQDAGVNEKLFF. The CDR3 coding sequence is TGTGCCAGCAGCCAAGATGCGGGGGTTAATGAAAAACTGTTTTTT.

This sequence joins TRBV7-9 and TRBJ1-2, with D possibly matching TRBD1 (5 bases). Per the germline V gene, CDR1 is SEHNR and CDR2 is FQNEAQ (reference sequence). Trimming took off 3 bases at V and 2 bases at J, with 7 bases between the two ends. CDR3 length equals 13 residues. Here the CDR3 DNA reads TGTGCCAGCAGCTTTCCAGGGAACTATGGCTACACCTTC. It codes for CASSFPGNYGYTF.

The count of this clone is one. This chain joins TRBV5-4 and TRBJ1-1; TRBD1 is a possible D gene (5 bases). CDR1 is SGHNT, CDR2 YYREEE, per germline (reference sequence). Trimming cost V 5 bases and J 1 base, with 9 bases left between them. The CDR3 runs 13 residues. In DNA, the CDR3 is TGTGCCAGCAGGGGGGGTGAGAACACTGAAGCTTTCTTT. Translating gives CASRGGENTEAFF.

The chain's CDR3 is CASSLEQGGSYEQYF. CDR3 coding DNA: TGTGCCAGCAGCTTAGAACAGGGGGGCTCCTACGAGCAGTACTTC. This chain uses TRBV7-9 with TRBJ2-7, with 8 bases fitting TRBD1. The germline CDR1 and CDR2 sequences are SEHNR and FQNEAQ (reference sequence). The CDR3 runs 15 residues. J gave up 0 bases and V 1 base, and 2 bases lay outside the gene matches.

The genes are TRBV6-7 and TRBJ1-3, with D perhaps matching TRBD1 (6 bases). TRBV6-7 is an ORF; its function is uncertain. The CDR3 consists of 15 residues. Trimming shortened V by 11 bases and J by 0 bases, and 17 bases separated the two germline ends. The CDR3 nucleotides are TGTGCCGGACAGAAGGGCCCGCTCTCTGGAAACACCATATATTTT. Amino acid sequence: CAGQKGPLSGNTIYF.

V and J are TRBV4-1 and TRBJ2-7, with D unresolved. This CDR3 has 15 amino acids. From germline, CDR1 is MGHRA and CDR2 YSYEKL. Between the trimmed V and J ends, which lost 0 bases and 4 bases, there was a span of 13 bases. The CDR3 DNA reads as TGCGCCAGCAGCCAAGAAATAGCCTACGGATACGAGCAGTACTTC. Translation: CASSQEIAYGYEQYF.

J is TRBJ1-6 and V is TRBV4-1; 8 bases are a match to TRBD1. The CDR3 is made up of 15 amino acids. CDR1 is MGHRA and CDR2 is YSYEKL in the germline V gene. Unmatched junction bases numbered 5, after V lost 1 base and J lost 9 bases. The DNA of the CDR3 is TGCGCCAGCAGCCAAGTGGACAGGGATGCTTCACCCCTCCACTTT. Translating gives CASSQVDRDASPLHF.

V and J are TRBV10-2 and TRBJ1-5, with D perhaps matching TRBD1 (6 bases). This CDR3 region has 15 residues. In germline, CDR1 is WSHSY, CDR2 SAAADI. V was shortened by 2 bases and J by 5 bases, with 13 bases between the two germline ends. The CDR3 protein is CASSEGVGADQPQHF. CDR3 bases: TGCGCCAGCAGTGAGGGGGTGGGGGCTGATCAGCCCCAGCATTTT.

This chain links TRBV6-6 with TRBJ2-7, with TRBD1 as a possible D gene (7 bases). Trimming left V 6 bases short and J 2 bases short, with 17 bases between. The CDR3 sequence is 15 residues long. Germline V gene data show CDR1 as MNHNY and CDR2 as SVGAGI (reference sequence). The CDR3 sequence is CASSLTGRLAYEQYV. The CDR3 DNA is TGTGCCAGCAGCCTGACAGGGAGGTTGGCCTACGAGCAGTACGTC.

This clone was observed a handful of times. The chain recombines TRBV12-5 with TRBJ2-7; possibly TRBD2 for D (5 bases). CDR1 is LGHNT, CDR2 FRNRAP, per germline. V was clipped by 6 bases and J by 0 bases, with 9 bases between them. The CDR3 runs 13 residues. The CDR3 coding sequence is TGTGCTAGTGGGGACGGGGTCTCCTACGAGCAGTACGTC. Its translation: CASGDGVSYEQYV.

The CDR3 nucleotides are TGTGCCAGCAGCGCCAGCCCAGGGAGGGGCCCAGAGTATGGCTACACCTTC. Translating it yields CASSASPGRGPEYGYTF. The V and J genes are TRBV9 and TRBJ1-2; the D gene is possibly TRBD1 (5 bases). V dropped 3 bases and J dropped 5 bases, with 23 bases sitting between them. There are 17 residues in the CDR3. Germline CDR1 reads SGDLS; CDR2 reads YYNGEE.

This clone came up once. This rearrangement joins TRBV5-4 to TRBJ2-5, with TRBD2 identical over 8 bases. Per the germline V gene, CDR1 is SGHNT and CDR2 is YYREEE (reference sequence). Trimming removed 4 bases from V and 5 bases from J; junction bases left unmatched: 10. The CDR3 totals 15 residues. CDR3 nucleotides: TGTGCCAGCAGCCCCGATTTTAGCGGGATGGAGACCCAGTACTTC. Translating it yields CASSPDFSGMETQYF.

The chain uses TRBV5-6 and TRBJ1-5; 7 bases are a match to TRBD1. In germline, CDR1 is SGHDT, CDR2 YYEEEE. The CDR3 is 16 amino acids. Unmatched junction bases numbered 6, after V lost 0 bases and J lost 3 bases. This CDR3 is CASSLAAGGYNQPQHF. The CDR3 bases are TGTGCCAGCAGCTTGGCGGCAGGGGGATACAATCAGCCCCAGCATTTT.

This chain links TRBV30 with TRBJ1-1, with TRBD1 matching over 10 bases. The germline V gene has CDR1 GTSNPN and CDR2 SVGIG (reference sequence). The CDR3 spans 17 residues. V lost 0 bases and J lost 4; bases outside the gene matches: 11. The CDR3: CAWSVRWGTGEGTEAFF. DNA of the CDR3: TGTGCCTGGAGTGTAAGGTGGGGGACAGGGGAAGGCACTGAAGCTTTCTTT.

This chain uses TRBV7-9 with TRBJ2-4, with TRBD1 matching 7 bases. The CDR3 consists of 14 residues. Losses at the gene ends were 3 bases for V and 6 bases for J; bases not matched to a gene: 5. Per the germline V gene, CDR1 is SEHNR and CDR2 is FQNEAQ (reference sequence). CDR3 loop: CASSFTGVGNIQYF. CDR3 sequence (DNA): TGTGCCAGCAGCTTTACAGGGGTGGGAAACATTCAGTACTTC.

The chain links TRBV5-8 to TRBJ2-2; TRBD2 agrees at 9 bases. CDR3 length: 17 residues. CDR1 and CDR2 (germline): SGHTS, YDEGEE. Germline trimming cut 2 bases from V and 0 bases from J; bases unmatched to any gene: 5. The DNA of the CDR3 is TGTGCCAGCAGCTTTCCGACTAGCGGTACGAACACCGGGGAGCTGTTTTTT. This sequence encodes CASSFPTSGTNTGELFF.

The J gene is TRBJ2-7, the V gene TRBV18, with a possible D match to TRBD2 (6 bases). Germline V CDR1 and CDR2: KGHSH, LQKENI. Trimming shortened V by 3 bases and J by 3 bases, and 15 bases separated the two germline ends. This CDR3 has 15 amino acids. For the CDR3, the DNA is TGTGCCAGCTCACCGGGGGAGGCAGTTAACTACGAGCAGTACTTC. This codes for CASSPGEAVNYEQYF.

The gene calls are TRBV9 and TRBJ2-1; 11 bases match TRBD2. CDR1 and CDR2 (germline): SGDLS, YYNGEE. This CDR3 comprises 18 residues. The V and J ends lost 0 bases and 4 bases, in that order; junction bases with no gene match: 9. Here the CDR3 DNA reads TGTGCCAGCAGCGTAGCCCCTTCCGGGACTAGCGGTTACAATGAGCAGTTCTTC. It codes for CASSVAPSGTSGYNEQFF. The full variable domain, completed using reference TRBV9 and TRBJ2-1, is DSGVTQTPKHLITATGQRVTLRCSPRSGDLSVYWYQQSLDQGLQFLIQYYNGEERAKGNILERFSAQQFPDLHSELNLSSLELGDSALYFCASSVAPSGTSGYNEQFFGPGTRLTVL.

The J gene is TRBJ1-2, the V gene TRBV5-4, with D maybe TRBD1 (6 bases). Deletions cut 9 bases from V and 5 bases from J, with 23 bases between. This CDR3 is 15 amino acids long. Germline-derived CDR1 and CDR2 are SGHNT and YYREEE (reference sequence). The CDR3 nucleotides read TGTGCCACCAAACCCCAGACAACAGGGCATTATGGCTACACCTTC. Its translation is CATKPQTTGHYGYTF.

Only one count was recorded for this clone. The V and J genes are TRBV3-1 (or the pseudogene TRBV3-2) and TRBJ2-7; D gene ambiguous. Trimming took 0 bases from V and 2 from J, leaving 8 bases between them. The CDR3 sequence is 14 residues long. Germline CDR1 and CDR2: LGHDT and YNNKEL (reference sequence). The CDR3 spells CASSQDFAAYEQYF. The CDR3 DNA sequence: TGTGCCAGCAGCCAAGATTTTGCGGCCTACGAGCAGTACTTC.

The chain recombines TRBV11-2 with TRBJ1-2, with 7 bases aligning to TRBD1. In germline, CDR1 is SGHAT, CDR2 FQNNGV. V was clipped by 5 bases and J by 2 bases; unmatched bases: 5. The CDR3 contains 14 residues. The CDR3 loop reads CASSEGGRNYGYTF. The DNA of the CDR3 is TGTGCCAGCAGCGAAGGGGGCAGAAACTATGGCTACACCTTC.